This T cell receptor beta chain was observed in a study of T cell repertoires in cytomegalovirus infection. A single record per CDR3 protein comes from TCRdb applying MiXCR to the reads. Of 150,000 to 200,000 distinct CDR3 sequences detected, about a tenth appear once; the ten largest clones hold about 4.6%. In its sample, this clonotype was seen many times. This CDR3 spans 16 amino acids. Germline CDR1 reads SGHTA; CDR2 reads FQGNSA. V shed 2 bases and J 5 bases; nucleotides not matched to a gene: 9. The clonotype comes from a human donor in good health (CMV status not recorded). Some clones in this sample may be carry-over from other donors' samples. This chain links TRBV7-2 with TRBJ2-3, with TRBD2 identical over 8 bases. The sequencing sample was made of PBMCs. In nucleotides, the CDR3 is TGTGCCAGCAGCTTATCTAGAGCGGGGGTGGGAGATACGCAGTATTTT. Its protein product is CASSLSRAGVGDTQYF.